This is a list of T cell receptor beta chains from one sample in a study of blood T cell repertoires in COVID-19. Clones were sequenced by immunoSEQ multiplex PCR, and TCRdb holds only the in-frame ones, with some missing. The sample has a few hundred thousand clones; 70% to 90% are singletons. Sequencing was done on a sample of peripheral blood. The receptors come from a woman between 45 and 65 years old with active or convalescent COVID-19. Both conserved end residues are part of each CDR3. The order of the fields is D gene, V gene, J gene, clone size, CDR3 protein, CDR3 DNA. A D gene is named only where the DNA matches it firmly. Some rows have no size entry. The others give once, few or many, or a class for an expanded clone.

d_call: NA
v_call: TRBV25-1
j_call: TRBJ1-2
clone_size: NA
cdr3_aa: CASSEWSRAAGYTF
cdr3_nt: TGTGCCAGCAGTGAATGGAGCCGCGCAGCTGGCTACACCTTC

d_call: TRBD2
v_call: TRBV14
j_call: TRBJ2-1
clone_size: NA
cdr3_aa: CASSHRTSGSRDEQFF
cdr3_nt: TGTGCCAGCAGCCATCGGACTAGCGGGAGTCGCGATGAGCAGTTCTTC

d_call: NA
v_call: TRBV3-1/TRBV3-2
j_call: TRBJ1-5
clone_size: NA
cdr3_aa: CASSHYGQPQHF
cdr3_nt: TGTGCCAGCAGCCATTACGGTCAGCCCCAGCATTTT

d_call: NA
v_call: TRBV20-1
j_call: TRBJ1-2
clone_size: NA
cdr3_aa: CSARRSFGYTF
cdr3_nt: TGCAGTGCTAGGAGGTCCTTTGGCTACACCTTC

d_call: TRBD2
v_call: TRBV9
j_call: TRBJ2-3
clone_size: NA
cdr3_aa: CASSVGLAGGTDTQYF
cdr3_nt: TGTGCCAGCAGCGTAGGCCTAGCGGGAGGAACAGATACGCAGTATTTT

d_call: TRBD2
v_call: TRBV27
j_call: TRBJ2-7
clone_size: NA
cdr3_aa: CASSLFGLAGEGSYEQYF
cdr3_nt: TGTGCCAGCAGTTTATTTGGACTAGCGGGAGAAGGGTCCTACGAGCAGTACTTC

d_call: NA
v_call: TRBV29-1
j_call: TRBJ1-1
clone_size: few
cdr3_aa: CSVAQIEAFF
cdr3_nt: TGCAGCGTTGCTCAGATTGAAGCTTTCTTT

d_call: TRBD1
v_call: TRBV6-6
j_call: TRBJ1-5
clone_size: NA
cdr3_aa: CASSRQGSNQPQHF
cdr3_nt: TGTGCCAGCAGTCGACAGGGCTCCAATCAGCCCCAGCATTTT

d_call: NA
v_call: TRBV28
j_call: TRBJ1-2
clone_size: NA
cdr3_aa: CASSRQGYGYTF
cdr3_nt: TGTGCCAGCAGTCGTCAGGGGTATGGCTACACCTTC

d_call: NA
v_call: TRBV9
j_call: TRBJ1-3
clone_size: NA
cdr3_aa: CASSVGLGDGNTIYF
cdr3_nt: TGTGCCAGCAGCGTAGGATTAGGGGATGGAAACACCATATATTTT

d_call: NA
v_call: TRBV12-3/TRBV12-4
j_call: TRBJ1-1
clone_size: once
cdr3_aa: CASSLIRNTEAFF
cdr3_nt: TGTGCCAGCAGTTTAATTCGGAACACTGAAGCTTTCTTT

d_call: TRBD2
v_call: TRBV5-4
j_call: TRBJ2-2
clone_size: NA
cdr3_aa: CASSYGRARETGELFF
cdr3_nt: TGTGCCAGCAGTTACGGGAGGGCACGAGAAACCGGGGAGCTGTTTTTT

d_call: TRBD1
v_call: TRBV4-1
j_call: TRBJ2-3
clone_size: once
cdr3_aa: CASSQGQVSAQYF
cdr3_nt: TGCGCCAGCAGCCAGGGACAGGTTAGTGCGCAGTATTTT